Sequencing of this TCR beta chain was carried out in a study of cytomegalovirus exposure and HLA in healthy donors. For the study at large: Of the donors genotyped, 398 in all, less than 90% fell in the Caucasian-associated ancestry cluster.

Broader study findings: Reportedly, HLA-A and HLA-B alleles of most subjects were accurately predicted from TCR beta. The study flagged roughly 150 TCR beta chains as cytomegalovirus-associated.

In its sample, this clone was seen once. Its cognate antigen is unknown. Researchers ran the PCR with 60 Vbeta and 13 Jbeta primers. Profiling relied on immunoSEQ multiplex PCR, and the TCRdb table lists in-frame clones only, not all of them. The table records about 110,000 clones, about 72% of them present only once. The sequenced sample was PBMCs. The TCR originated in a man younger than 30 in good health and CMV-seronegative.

The CDR3 DNA is TGTGCCAGCAGTCATGACACGCTCTATGGCTACACCTTC. This sequence encodes CASSHDTLYGYTF. The chain recombines TRBV6-5 with TRBJ1-2, with D unresolved. Germline CDR1 and CDR2: MNHEY and SVGAGI. Trimming took off 5 bases at V and 4 bases at J, with 11 bases between the two ends. The CDR3 sequence is 13 residues long.